The 4 T cell receptor beta chains presented below share a single source sample, sequenced in a study of shared clonotypes between healthy human individuals. Sequenced by immunoSEQ multiplex PCR; TCRdb stores in-frame clones only, minus some. The sample carries 450,000 to 500,000 clones, roughly 80% recorded once. Material: PBMCs. The origin of the receptors is a woman in her 40s in good health. Some clones in this sample may be carry-over from other donors' samples.

The CDR3 reads CSVEGLADNEQFF. The DNA of the CDR3 is TGCAGCGTTGAGGGACTAGCGGACAATGAGCAGTTCTTC. The chain uses TRBV29-1 and TRBJ2-1; TRBD2 agrees at 11 bases. Trimming at V came to 3 bases and at J to 5 bases, leaving 0 bases not matched to a gene. The CDR3 has 13 residues. Looked up from germline, CDR1 is SQVTM and CDR2 is ANQGSEA.

In the case of this clone: A read error is possible here, since a much larger clone lies one base away. The J gene is TRBJ1-1, the V gene TRBV6-1, with D possibly TRBD1 on 5 matching bases. The V end was cut by 2 bases, the J end by 5 bases, with 15 bases between. Germline V gene data show CDR1 as MNHNS and CDR2 as SASEGT. The CDR3 consists of 15 residues. This CDR3 is CASSERGVGVTEAFF. CDR3 DNA sequence: TGTGCCAGCAGTGAACGGGGGGTCGGGGTGACTGAAGCTTTCTTT.

At least ten counts were recorded for this clone. This chain joins TRBV6-1 and TRBJ1-2; D is undetermined. Trimming pared 1 base from V and 4 bases from J, leaving 19 bases between. The CDR3 contains 17 residues. Germline V gene sequence: CDR1 MNHNS, CDR2 SASEGT. CDR3 sequence: CASSEDLERSVVYGYTF. Written as DNA, the CDR3 is TGTGCCAGCAGTGAAGATTTGGAACGATCGGTAGTCTATGGCTACACCTTC.

CDR3 DNA: TGTGCCAGCCGACAGGGGAGCGCTGAAGCTTTCTTT. It translates to CASRQGSAEAFF. This chain links TRBV10-3 with TRBJ1-1; 8 nucleotides match TRBD1. The ends lost 10 bases at V and 6 bases at J; junction bases unmatched: 7. The CDR3 has 12 residues. Germline loops: CDR1 ENHRY, CDR2 SYGVKD.